This T cell receptor (beta chain) was captured in a study of graft-versus-host responses after intestinal transplantation. Whole-study context: All of the recipients had induction that used anti-thymocyte globulin, then tacrolimus and steroids for 2 to 3 years.

TCRdb keeps only in-frame clones here, not all; method: immunoSEQ multiplex PCR. The sample lists about 130,000 clones, approximately 90% occurring once. Study-wide results and limits: The marrow of recipients harbored GvH clones, and ileum or blood showed some of them first.

CDR3 length: 12 amino acids. In germline, CDR1 is SEHNR, CDR2 FQNEAQ (reference sequence). The V segment lost 3 bases and the J segment 13 bases; nucleotides outside the gene matches: 6. On this clone itself: Its antigen is unidentified.

Sample: unstimulated CD4+ T cells sorted from spleen or lymph node cells, taken before intestinal transplant. This TCR was recovered from a human donor who received an intestinal transplant. The rearrangement joins TRBV7-9 to TRBJ2-1; 7 bases agree with TRBD1. The DNA of the CDR3 is TGTGCCAGCAGCTTTGGACAGGAACTTCAGTTCTTC. It encodes CASSFGQELQFF.